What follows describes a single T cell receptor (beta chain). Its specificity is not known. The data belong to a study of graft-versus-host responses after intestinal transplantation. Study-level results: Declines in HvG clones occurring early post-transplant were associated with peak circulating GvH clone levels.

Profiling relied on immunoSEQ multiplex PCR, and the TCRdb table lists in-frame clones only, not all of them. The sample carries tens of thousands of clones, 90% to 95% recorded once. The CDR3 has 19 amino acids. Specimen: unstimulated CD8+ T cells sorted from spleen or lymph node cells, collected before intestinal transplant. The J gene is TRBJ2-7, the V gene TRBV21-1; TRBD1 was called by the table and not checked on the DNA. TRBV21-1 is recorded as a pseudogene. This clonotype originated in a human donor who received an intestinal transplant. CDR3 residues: CASSLEGPSPQVWTYEQYF. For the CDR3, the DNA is TGTGCCAGCAGTCTCGAAGGGCCCTCACCACAGGTTTGGACGTACGAGCAGTACTTC.